These 27 T cell receptor beta chains came from one sample sequenced in a study of OX40 agonist ivuxolimab in advanced cancers. Assay: immunoSEQ multiplex PCR; the TCRdb copy retains only in-frame clones and omits some. This sample has fewer than 70,000 clones, with about 84% found just once. The specimen comprised CD4+ or CD8+ T cells sorted from blood, sampled in a trial of the OX40 agonist ivuxolimab. These receptor sequences come from an adult with an advanced solid tumor such as melanoma, head and neck, liver or kidney cancer.

The chain links TRBV7-2 to TRBJ2-7; 7 bases map to TRBD1. J lost 3 bases, V lost 3 bases, and 8 bases had no gene match. The germline V gene encodes CDR1 SGHTA and CDR2 FQGNSA. The CDR3 runs to 15 residues. For the CDR3, the DNA is TGTGCCAGCAGCTTCAAAGAAGGACAGGTCTACGAGCAGTACTTC. It encodes CASSFKEGQVYEQYF.

The chain couples TRBV18 to TRBJ2-7, with D possibly TRBD1 on 6 matching bases. The CDR3 has 13 residues. V lost 2 bases and J 5 bases, leaving 10 bases between the germline ends. The germline V gene has CDR1 KGHSH and CDR2 LQKENI. The CDR3 DNA sequence: TGTGCCAGCTCACCAAGAACAGGGAACGAGCAGTACTTC. Residues: CASSPRTGNEQYF.

The genes are TRBV9 and TRBJ2-5; D is unresolved. The CDR3 contains 14 residues. The germline V gene encodes CDR1 SGDLS and CDR2 YYNGEE. Deletions cut 4 bases from V and 5 bases from J, with 15 bases between. In DNA, the CDR3 is TGTGCCAGCAGCCCCCTTGCCATTTGGGAGACCCAGTACTTC. This sequence encodes CASSPLAIWETQYF.

The CDR3 DNA reads TGCGCCAGCAGCACGCCGGGACAGTCCTACGAGCAGTACTTC. Its translation is CASSTPGQSYEQYF. The V and J genes are TRBV5-1 and TRBJ2-7; 7 positions agree with TRBD1. V lost 4 bases and J lost 1; bases outside the gene matches: 5. CDR1 is SGHRS and CDR2 is YFSETQ in the germline V gene. The CDR3 runs 14 residues.

The rearrangement links TRBV19 to TRBJ2-1; D gene unclear. V dropped 4 bases and J dropped 4 bases, with 8 bases sitting between them. Germline CDR1 reads LNHDA; CDR2 reads SQIVND (reference sequence). The CDR3 is 13 amino acids. CDR3 nucleotides: TGTGCCAGTAGTAGGGCGGAGTACAATGAGCAGTTCTTC. Translation: CASSRAEYNEQFF.

This clone was observed a single time. The CDR3 protein is CSVVTSGGGTQYF. For the CDR3, the DNA is TGCAGCGTGGTGACTAGCGGGGGGGGGACCCAGTACTTC. This chain uses TRBV29-1 with TRBJ2-5; the match to TRBD2 covers 14 bases. J was trimmed by 7 bases and V by 6 bases; bases with no gene match: 4. The length of the CDR3 is 13 residues. Germline V gives CDR1 SQVTM, CDR2 ANQGSEA.

V usage is TRBV21-1 and J usage is TRBJ2-1. TRBV21-1 is reported as a pseudogene. This CDR3 has 16 amino acids. The CDR3 protein is CASSKVRQGTYNEQFF. The CDR3 DNA follows: TGTGCCAGCAGCAAAGTAAGGCAAGGGACCTACAATGAGCAGTTCTTC.

The chain uses TRBV10-3 and TRBJ1-2, with a tentative D call TRBD1 (5 bases). The V and J ends lost 7 bases and 4 bases respectively, with 10 bases between them. CDR3 length: 12 residues. Germline CDR1 reads ENHRY; CDR2 reads SYGVKD. The CDR3 region is CAIISGTYGYTF. DNA for the CDR3: TGTGCCATCATATCAGGGACCTATGGCTACACCTTC.

To note about this clone: The sample holds other DNA sequences that translate to the same CDR3. The DNA of the CDR3 is TGTGCCAGCAGTTACTCGAACGGGAAGGAGCAGTACTTC. Amino acids: CASSYSNGKEQYF. V usage is TRBV6-5 and J usage is TRBJ2-7; a possible D gene is TRBD2 (5 bases). Germline CDR1 is MNHEY and CDR2 is SVGAGI. The V end lost 0 bases, the J end lost 7 bases, and 10 bases lay between the germline ends. The CDR3 sequence is 13 residues long.

The J gene is TRBJ1-1, the V gene TRBV5-1, with D perhaps matching TRBD1 (5 bases). This CDR3 is built from 16 residues. Germline V gene lookup returns CDR1 SGHRS and CDR2 YFSETQ. V lost 4 bases and J 1 base, leaving 17 bases between the germline ends. Here the CDR3 DNA reads TGCGCCAGCAGCCCCCTATCGGGACCGCCGAACACTGAAGCTTTCTTT. It encodes CASSPLSGPPNTEAFF.

This clone was detected a few times. The chain uses TRBV9 and TRBJ2-5; 7 bases are a match to TRBD2. Germline CDR1 and CDR2: SGDLS and YYNGEE. V lost 0 bases and J lost 4; bases outside the gene matches: 12. The CDR3 is made up of 17 amino acids. CDR3 sequence reads: CASSVGLAIGGAETQYF. The DNA of the CDR3 is TGTGCCAGCAGCGTAGGACTAGCCATTGGAGGGGCAGAGACCCAGTACTTC.

The CDR3, as DNA: TGCAGCGTTGGACGTATCCACACTGAAGCTTTCTTT. It translates to CSVGRIHTEAFF. This rearrangement joins TRBV29-1 to TRBJ1-1; D unclear. V was clipped by 4 bases and J by 3 bases, with 9 bases between them. Germline CDR1 SQVTM, CDR2 ANQGSEA. This CDR3 spans 12 amino acids.

The gene calls are TRBV21-1 and TRBJ2-7; the D call TRBD2 from the table was never checked on the DNA. TRBV21-1 is noted as a pseudogene. There are 15 residues in the CDR3. DNA for the CDR3: TGTGCCAGCAGCGCAGGTAGCGGGGGCCTCTACGAGCAGTACTTC. Encoded protein: CASSAGSGGLYEQYF.

The sample holds one count of this clone. The junction departs from the called germline gene at one end, perhaps through a read error. The same CDR3 also results from other DNA sequences found in this sample. The chain couples TRBV27 to TRBJ2-3; 10 bases are a match to TRBD1. This CDR3 has 17 amino acids. From germline, CDR1 is MNHEY and CDR2 SMNVEV (reference sequence). The CDR3 sequence is CASRRTGQGSRTDTQYF. In DNA form, the CDR3 reads TGTGCCAGCAGAAGAACGGGACAGGGGTCTCGCACAGATACACAGTATTTT.

This chain joins TRBV18 and TRBJ2-5, with unresolved D. Germline V gene data show CDR1 as KGHSH and CDR2 as LQKENI. This CDR3 is 12 amino acids long. Trimming removed 3 bases at V and 4 bases at J, with 6 bases between. CDR3 amino acids: CASSPLRETQYF. The CDR3 nucleotides read TGTGCCAGCTCACCCCTCCGAGAGACCCAGTACTTC.

This chain joins TRBV11-2 and TRBJ2-4; D possibly matches TRBD1 or TRBD2 (5 bases each). With 4 bases removed from V and 2 bases from J, the gap between germline ends came to 9 bases. Germline lookup yields CDR1 SGHAT and CDR2 FQNNGV. CDR3 length equals 14 residues. CDR3 sequence (DNA): TGTGCCAGCAGCTCCGAGGGGACCAAAAACATTCAGTACTTC. Its translation is CASSSEGTKNIQYF. Looking up the rest from reference TRBV11-2 and TRBJ2-4 gives the full variable domain: EAGVAQSPRYKIIEKRQSVAFWCNPISGHATLYWYQQILGQGPKLLIQFQNNGVVDDSQLPKDRFSAERLKGVDSTLKIQPAKLEDSAVYLCASSSEGTKNIQYFGAGTRLSVL.

This clone was found once. J is TRBJ1-1 and V is TRBV12-5; D might be TRBD1 (6 bases). V was pared by 0 bases and J by 1 base, with 15 bases between. CDR1 and CDR2 (germline): LGHNT, FRNRAP. This CDR3 has 17 amino acids. Here the CDR3 reads CASGLVLGGLANTEAFF. CDR3 sequence (DNA): TGTGCTAGTGGTTTGGTACTCGGGGGGCTGGCGAACACTGAAGCTTTCTTT.

The chain joins TRBV5-1 to TRBJ2-6; TRBD1 might be the D (5 bases). Germline V gene sequence: CDR1 SGHRS, CDR2 YFSETQ. Deletions cut 4 bases from V and 4 bases from J, with 15 bases between. The CDR3 consists of 16 residues. The CDR3 bases are TGCGCCAGCAGCCTTGTGGTAGGGGTAGGGGCCAACGTCCTGACTTTC. Translated: CASSLVVGVGANVLTF.

V usage is TRBV5-1 and J usage is TRBJ2-2, with TRBD1 identical over 9 bases. The junction had 4 bases not matched to a gene; V was cut back by 3 bases and J by 7 bases. CDR3 length: 14 amino acids. Looked up from germline, CDR1 is SGHRS and CDR2 is YFSETQ. The CDR3 protein is CASSSDRGNGELFF. CDR3 sequence (DNA): TGCGCCAGCAGCTCGGACAGGGGTAACGGGGAGCTGTTTTTT.

This chain's CDR3 is CASRDSYGNEQFF. CDR3 DNA sequence: TGTGCCAGCAGGGACAGCTATGGCAATGAGCAGTTCTTC. V and J are TRBV6-1 and TRBJ2-1, with D tentatively TRBD1 (6 bases). Germline V gene data show CDR1 as MNHNS and CDR2 as SASEGT. The CDR3 has 13 residues. Trimming took off 6 bases at V and 6 bases at J, with 12 bases between the two ends.

The chain couples TRBV7-2 to TRBJ2-3; 8 bases are shared with TRBD2. This CDR3 contains 15 residues. The ends lost 2 bases at V and 6 bases at J; junction bases unmatched: 7. CDR1 and CDR2 from the germline V gene are SGHTA and FQGNSA. For the CDR3, the DNA is TGTGCCAGCAGCTTATGGGGTAGCGGGGAGGATACGCAGTATTTT. This sequence encodes CASSLWGSGEDTQYF.

The rearrangement joins TRBV6-1 to TRBJ2-7; 7 positions agree with TRBD1. The V segment lost 1 base and the J segment 6 bases; nucleotides outside the gene matches: 9. CDR1 and CDR2 from the germline V gene are MNHNS and SASEGT. The CDR3 is 15 amino acids. The CDR3, as DNA: TGTGCCAGCAGTGAAGTAGTGACAGGGAGTCTCGAGCAGTACTTC. This sequence encodes CASSEVVTGSLEQYF.

V and J are TRBV9 and TRBJ2-5, with a possible D match to TRBD1 (6 bases). V was pared by 6 bases and J by 0 bases, with 15 bases between. Germline CDR1 SGDLS, CDR2 YYNGEE. The CDR3 runs 15 residues. CDR3 sequence: CASTRGGQYQETQYF. CDR3 nucleotide sequence: TGTGCCAGCACCCGAGGGGGTCAGTACCAAGAGACCCAGTACTTC. Variable domain in full (rest from reference TRBV9 and TRBJ2-5): DSGVTQTPKHLITATGQRVTLRCSPRSGDLSVYWYQQSLDQGLQFLIQYYNGEERAKGNILERFSAQQFPDLHSELNLSSLELGDSALYFCASTRGGQYQETQYFGPGTRLLVL.

The rearrangement uses TRBV5-8 and TRBJ2-1; D gene uncertain. Germline V gives CDR1 SGHTS, CDR2 YDEGEE. The CDR3 is made up of 16 amino acids. Between the trimmed V and J ends, which lost 0 bases and 2 bases, there was a span of 12 bases. The CDR3 DNA reads as TGTGCCAGCAGCTTGGGGGAAGGGTGGCCCTACAATGAGCAGTTCTTC. Translating it yields CASSLGEGWPYNEQFF. Variable domain in full (rest from reference TRBV5-8 and TRBJ2-1): EAGVTQSPTHLIKTRGQQATLRCSPISGHTSVYWYQQALGLGLQFLLWYDEGEERNRGNFPPRFSGRQFPNYSSELNVNALELEDSALYLCASSLGEGWPYNEQFFGPGTRLTVL.

This chain joins TRBV10-3 and TRBJ2-4; weak D call: TRBD1 (6 bases). This CDR3 has 15 amino acids. CDR1 and CDR2 (germline): ENHRY, SYGVKD. The germline V and J ends were trimmed by 3 bases and 7 bases, with 16 bases remaining between them. The CDR3: CAISDQGNRGNIQYF. CDR3 sequence (DNA): TGTGCCATCAGTGATCAGGGGAATAGGGGGAACATTCAGTACTTC.

The V gene is TRBV11-3, the J gene TRBJ2-7; possible D gene TRBD1, 5 bases. Germline CDR1 reads SGHNT; CDR2 reads YENEEA. This CDR3 has 17 amino acids. V lost 1 base, J lost 3 bases, and 19 bases lay in between. The CDR3: CASSLGARAQTRYEQYF. CDR3 DNA sequence: TGTGCCAGCAGCTTAGGGGCCAGGGCTCAAACGCGCTACGAGCAGTACTTC.

The rearrangement uses TRBV2 and TRBJ1-3; D unresolved. With 4 bases removed from V and 3 bases from J, the gap between germline ends came to 10 bases. Per germline, CDR1 SNHLY and CDR2 FYNNEI. The CDR3 spans 14 residues. The CDR3 DNA is TGTGCCAGCAGTGCGAGTCTGTTTGGAAACACCATATATTTT. Encoded protein: CASSASLFGNTIYF.